This passage covers 8 T cell receptor beta chains from one sample sequenced in a study of blood T cell repertoires in COVID-19. Sequencing used immunoSEQ multiplex PCR; TCRdb keeps in-frame clones, though not all of them. The sample has around 300,000 clones, 75% to 90% seen once; the top ten hold 6.3%. Material: peripheral blood. Source of these receptors: a woman aged 50 to 60 with COVID-19, enrolled during active disease.

The J gene is TRBJ1-2, the V gene TRBV5-6; possibly TRBD1 for D (6 bases). Trimming cost V 1 base and J 4 bases, with 23 bases left between them. Germline V gives CDR1 SGHDT, CDR2 YYEEEE. This CDR3 has 18 residues. CDR3 DNA sequence: TGTGCCAGCAGCTTGAGCGTTTCAGGGGTGTCCTCATCCTATGGCTACACCTTC. It specifies CASSLSVSGVSSSYGYTF. Filled out from reference TRBV5-6 and TRBJ1-2, the complete variable domain reads DAGVTQSPTHLIKTRGQQVTLRCSPKSGHDTVSWYQQALGQGPQFIFQYYEEEERQRGNFPDRFSGHQFPNYSSELNVNALLLGDSALYLCASSLSVSGVSSSYGYTFGSGTRLTVV.

The CDR3 DNA follows: TGTGCCAGCAGCGGACCAGTGGGGACAGGGGATTACTCTGGAAACACCATATATTTT. As protein: CASSGPVGTGDYSGNTIYF. This chain connects TRBV9 to TRBJ1-3; the match to TRBD1 covers 10 bases. Germline V gene sequence: CDR1 SGDLS, CDR2 YYNGEE. With V trimmed by 3 bases and J by 0 bases, 12 bases remained unmatched. The CDR3 runs to 19 residues.

This chain uses TRBV24-1 with TRBJ1-1, with TRBD1 identical over 9 bases. Germline V lookup: CDR1 KGHDR, CDR2 SFDVKD. The length of the CDR3 is 16 residues. V lost 3 bases to trimming and J lost 6 bases; unmatched junction nucleotides: 10. The CDR3 protein is CATSDHPQTGGAEAFF. CDR3 nucleotide sequence: TGTGCCACCAGTGATCACCCCCAAACAGGGGGCGCTGAAGCTTTCTTT.

This chain connects TRBV7-9 to TRBJ1-1, with D uncertain. Germline CDR1 and CDR2: SEHNR and FQNEAQ (reference sequence). Deletions cut 3 bases from V and 2 bases from J, with 4 bases between. The CDR3 runs to 12 residues. This CDR3 reads CASSFTNTEAFF. The CDR3 nucleotides read TGTGCCAGCAGCTTCACAAACACTGAAGCTTTCTTT.

This CDR3 is CASSSDRGSSQGYTF. DNA of the CDR3: TGTGCCAGCAGTTCGGACAGGGGCAGTTCTCAGGGCTACACCTTC. The chain carries TRBV11-3 and TRBJ1-2; 9 bases align to TRBD1. CDR3 size: 15 residues. CDR1 and CDR2 from the germline V gene are SGHNT and YENEEA. Trimming cost V 6 bases and J 8 bases; bases outside gene matches: 13.

This chain links TRBV19 with TRBJ1-1; D is perhaps TRBD1 (5 bases). This CDR3 is built from 15 residues. Germline CDR1 reads LNHDA; CDR2 reads SQIVND (reference sequence). Trimming cost V 0 bases and J 4 bases, with 12 bases left between them. DNA for the CDR3: TGTGCCAGTAGTATAGATTCCCGGGGGAGCACTGAAGCTTTCTTT. Protein product: CASSIDSRGSTEAFF. Filled out from reference TRBV19 and TRBJ1-1, the complete variable domain reads DGGITQSPKYLFRKEGQNVTLSCEQNLNHDAMYWYRQDPGQGLRLIYYSQIVNDFQKGDIAEGYSVSREKKESFPLTVTSAQKNPTAFYLCASSIDSRGSTEAFFGQGTRLTVV.

The chain combines TRBV30 with TRBJ2-7, with TRBD1 identical over 11 bases. Germline lookup yields CDR1 GTSNPN and CDR2 SVGIG (reference sequence). Losses at the gene ends were 5 bases for V and 4 bases for J; bases not matched to a gene: 7. The CDR3 sequence is 14 residues long. The CDR3 DNA follows: TGTGCCTGGCCACCGGGACAGGGGGTTTACGAGCAGTACTTC. Its translation is CAWPPGQGVYEQYF.

This chain links TRBV18 with TRBJ1-1; possibly TRBD1 for D (6 bases). CDR3 length: 15 residues. Trimming removed 7 bases at V and 5 bases at J, with 20 bases between. The V gene's germline CDR1 is KGHSH and CDR2 LQKENI. In DNA, the CDR3 is TGTGCCAGCTTAACCTCAGCGGGGGCTAATACTGAAGCTTTCTTT. Translating it yields CASLTSAGANTEAFF.